A single count supports the clone carrying this T cell receptor (beta chain). Assay used: immunoSEQ multiplex PCR; TCRdb lists only in-frame clones, some missing. The data contain approximately 150,000 clones, about 90% of them seen just once; the ten biggest clones take up 1.7%. V lost 6 bases, J lost 0 bases, and 9 bases lay in between. The germline V gene encodes CDR1 MGHDK and CDR2 SYGVNS. This CDR3 region has 15 residues. This sample is drawn from a study of T cells in localized non-small cell lung cancer. The TCR comes from a female donor at least 60 years old with stage I lung adenocarcinoma. The J gene is TRBJ2-6, the V gene TRBV25-1; weak D call: TRBD2 (5 bases). Sequenced material: peripheral blood, taken before any cancer treatment. In nucleotides, the CDR3 is TGTGCCAGCAGGATGGAGGTCTCTGGGGCCAACGTCCTGACTTTC. Residues: CASRMEVSGANVLTF.